This TCR beta chain stems from a study of T cells after yellow fever vaccination. Study-level points and caveats: High-abundance clonotypes from the bulk population could contaminate FACS-sorted repertoires. In post-booster samples, most primary-vaccination clones reappeared (under 98% CD4, 88% CD8).

CDR3 length: 17 residues. V dropped 4 bases and J dropped 0 bases, with 13 bases sitting between them. CDR1 is SGHAT and CDR2 is FQDESV in the germline V gene (reference sequence). This clonotype was counted many times. What it recognizes is unknown. Each CDR3 protein is one row after TCRdb ran MiXCR on the 5' RACE reads. The table shows more than 95,000 distinct CDR3 sequences, with approximately 7.1% occurring only once. The chain has TRBV11-1 and TRBJ2-6; D is ambiguous. This receptor was obtained from a man between 18 and 35 years old who received the YFV17D yellow fever vaccine. Here the sequenced sample was CD4+ T cells sorted from PBMCs, taken around 45 days after the first yellow fever vaccination. Here the CDR3 reads CASSSFQYGSGANVLTF. The CDR3 coding sequence is TGTGCCAGCAGCTCCTTCCAGTACGGCTCTGGGGCCAACGTCCTGACTTTC.